The T cell receptor (beta chain) described here comes from a study of shared clonotypes between healthy human individuals. Study conclusions and caveats: The generation probabilities recorded for non-shared clonotypes fell below those of clonotypes shared by all four donors.

About this clone itself: Its antigen is not known.

The table came from immunoSEQ multiplex PCR; TCRdb's copy has only in-frame clones and leaves some out. The sample yields 2,500,000 or so clones, 90% to 95% seen once. Germline-derived CDR1 and CDR2 are MDHEN and SYDVKM. V was shortened by 5 bases and J by 4 bases, with 20 bases between the two germline ends. The CDR3 is made up of 16 amino acids. The J gene is TRBJ1-2, the V gene TRBV28, with a possible D match to TRBD1 (6 bases). The specimen was naive CD4+ T cells sorted from blood. Subset indicated: CD45RA+ positively selected. The TCR comes from a young man in good health. CDR3: CASSVDRDTSRYGYTF. The CDR3 coding sequence is TGTGCCAGCAGTGTCGACCGGGACACGAGCCGCTATGGCTACACCTTC.